The 10 T cell receptor beta chains in this list originate from one sample, sequenced in a study of cytomegalovirus exposure and HLA in healthy donors. The protocol was immunoSEQ multiplex PCR, while the TCRdb copy is restricted to in-frame clones and leaves out a portion. The sample has about 360,000 clones, 75% to 90% seen once. The sequencing input was PBMCs. The receptors originated from a woman aged 18 to 35 in good health and CMV-seronegative.

The rearrangement joins TRBV30 to TRBJ1-2; D call uncertain. Germline values: CDR1 GTSNPN, CDR2 SVGIG (reference sequence). V gave up 2 bases and J gave up 4 bases, with 8 bases separating them. The CDR3 covers 12 residues. The CDR3 coding sequence is TGTGCCTGGAGTATCCGGGGCTATGGCTACACCTTC. This gives the protein CAWSIRGYGYTF.

In DNA form, the CDR3 reads TGCGCCAGCAGCCAAGAATGGGGACTCACTGAAGCTTTCTTT. It encodes CASSQEWGLTEAFF. The rearrangement joins TRBV4-1 to TRBJ1-1, with D maybe TRBD1 (5 bases). Germline CDR1 MGHRA, CDR2 YSYEKL. V lost 0 bases and J lost 4, with 9 bases in between. This CDR3 region has 14 residues.

The V call is TRBV28, the J call TRBJ2-1; TRBD2 is a possible D gene (6 bases). The CDR3 sequence is 15 residues long. The germline V and J ends were trimmed by 9 bases and 1 base, with 16 bases remaining between them. Germline-derived CDR1 and CDR2 are MDHEN and SYDVKM. CDR3 protein: CASTMLGGSYNEQFF. As DNA, the CDR3 is TGTGCCAGTACTATGTTGGGGGGATCCTACAATGAGCAGTTCTTC.

In DNA form, the CDR3 reads TGCGCCAGCAGCCCCGGGACAGGTAAAAACATTCAGTACTTC. It is translated as CASSPGTGKNIQYF. The chain employs TRBV4-1 and TRBJ2-4, with 8 bases that match TRBD1. The CDR3 runs 14 residues. Germline CDR1 reads MGHRA; CDR2 reads YSYEKL. The V and J ends lost 4 bases and 4 bases, in that order; junction bases with no gene match: 3.

V is TRBV29-1 and J is TRBJ2-1; TRBD1 matches at 7 bases. CDR3 length: 13 amino acids. Germline V lookup: CDR1 SQVTM, CDR2 ANQGSEA. Trimming at V came to 5 bases and at J to 3 bases, leaving 4 bases not matched to a gene. The CDR3: CSVRAGGYNEQFF. The CDR3 region has the DNA TGCAGCGTTCGGGCAGGGGGCTACAATGAGCAGTTCTTC.

This chain links TRBV7-3 with TRBJ2-3, with D possibly being TRBD2 (6 bases). Between the trimmed V and J ends, which lost 6 bases and 0 bases, there was a span of 19 bases. This CDR3 spans 17 amino acids. Germline CDR1 reads SGHTA; CDR2 reads FQGTGA. The DNA for the CDR3 is TGTGCCAGCAGTGGAGGTAGCGGAGTCCCCAGCACAGATACGCAGTATTTT. Protein: CASSGGSGVPSTDTQYF.

Details on this clone: At one end the junction does not follow the germline gene, possibly because of a read error. The chain employs TRBV7-9 and TRBJ1-2; D not resolved. CDR3 length: 11 residues. From germline, CDR1 is SEHNR and CDR2 FQNEAQ (reference sequence). CDR3 sequence: CASSPGYTGIF. The CDR3 DNA follows: TGTGCCAGCAGCCCGGGGTACACCGGGATCTTC.

The chain combines TRBV27 with TRBJ1-1, with D perhaps matching TRBD1 (6 bases). The V and J ends lost 10 bases and 3 bases respectively, with 18 bases between them. From germline, CDR1 is MNHEY and CDR2 SMNVEV (reference sequence). The length of the CDR3 is 14 residues. The CDR3 loop reads CAIRTWTADTEAFF. CDR3 bases: TGTGCCATCCGTACTTGGACAGCCGACACTGAAGCTTTCTTT.

V is TRBV7-8 and J is TRBJ1-2, with TRBD1 matching 9 bases. This CDR3 is built from 16 residues. Germline trimming cut 4 bases from V and 0 bases from J; bases unmatched to any gene: 6. Germline V gene data show CDR1 as SGHVS and CDR2 as FQNEAQ. The CDR3 DNA sequence: TGTGCCAGCAGCTCGGACTGGGACAGGGCTAACTATGGCTACACCTTC. Encoded protein: CASSSDWDRANYGYTF.

The chain is built from TRBV19 and TRBJ1-2, with TRBD1 matching over 9 bases. Germline CDR1 reads LNHDA; CDR2 reads SQIVND (reference sequence). CDR3 length: 16 residues. J was trimmed by 8 bases and V by 4 bases; bases with no gene match: 14. CDR3 loop: CASSTLTGGASQGYTF. The CDR3 coding sequence is TGTGCCAGTAGTACCCTAACAGGGGGCGCAAGTCAGGGCTACACCTTC.